One sample yielded the 29 T cell receptor beta chains listed below, sequenced in a study of T cell responses to AZD1222 COVID-19 vaccine (dated by TCRdb to about 2021). Libraries were made using the immunoSEQ multiplex PCR assay. Entries here come from immuneACCESS through TCRdb and include only in-frame sequences with V and J called. Some clones fail to appear in such tables; in the studies checked, an unresolved V gene covers under half of the shortfall, and the cause of the remainder is unknown. A total of about 54,000 clones appear in this sample, around 90% of them only once. The top ten clonotypes cover over 3.5% of the sample. What the time point label conveys for this sample: baseline before first vaccination. Sequencing was performed on peripheral blood, taken on day 0 of AZD1222 vaccination. These receptors originate from an adult in good health.

The chain links TRBV19 to TRBJ2-7, with D perhaps assigned TRBD1 or TRBD2 (5 bases each). Trimming removed 3 bases from V and 5 bases from J, with 11 bases in between. The CDR3 contains 13 residues. The germline V gene encodes CDR1 LNHDA and CDR2 SQIVND (reference sequence). CDR3 DNA: TGTGCCAGTAGTATCGAGGGGTTCCACGAGCAGTACTTC. This encodes CASSIEGFHEQYF.

V gene TRBV3-1 (or the pseudogene TRBV3-2) combines with J gene TRBJ1-4; the D is unclear. The CDR3 loop spans 14 amino acids. CDR1 LGHDT and CDR2 YNNKEL come from the germline V gene (reference sequence). The V gene lost 2 bases and the J gene lost 5 bases, with 9 bases spanning the gap. CDR3 sequence (DNA): TGTGCCAGCAGCCAAAAAAACCCCAATGAAAAACTGTTTTTT. Its translation: CASSQKNPNEKLFF.

The V and J genes are TRBV6-5 and TRBJ2-2, with 7 bases identical to TRBD1. V lost 7 bases to trimming and J lost 5 bases; unmatched junction nucleotides: 7. The CDR3 has 14 amino acids. Germline V gene sequence: CDR1 MNHEY, CDR2 SVGAGI. CDR3: CASTPGGLTGELFF. The CDR3, as DNA: TGTGCCAGCACCCCAGGGGGTCTTACCGGGGAGCTGTTTTTT.

This clone was observed a handful of times. The V and J genes are TRBV2 and TRBJ2-7; tentative D call: TRBD1 (5 bases). The V gene's germline CDR1 is SNHLY and CDR2 FYNNEI. Trimming took 3 bases from V and 3 from J, leaving 12 bases between them. The CDR3 extends over 14 amino acids. The CDR3 loop is CASSDRAEIYEQYF. In DNA, the CDR3 is TGTGCCAGCAGTGACAGGGCCGAAATCTACGAGCAGTACTTC.

The chain combines TRBV19 with TRBJ2-6; weak D call: TRBD1 (5 bases). The CDR3 is made up of 15 amino acids. CDR1 and CDR2 (germline): LNHDA, SQIVND (reference sequence). The germline V and J ends were trimmed by 3 bases and 0 bases, with 6 bases remaining between them. The CDR3 bases are TGTGCCAGTAGTATGACAGTCTCTGGGGCCAACGTCCTGACTTTC. As protein: CASSMTVSGANVLTF.

V is TRBV6-5 and J is TRBJ1-4, with D maybe TRBD1 (6 bases). From germline, CDR1 is MNHEY and CDR2 SVGAGI. The V and J ends lost 5 bases and 10 bases respectively, with 11 bases between them. This CDR3 contains 12 residues. The CDR3 reads CASSTGTGKLFF. The CDR3 nucleotides read TGTGCCAGCAGTACAGGGACTGGAAAACTGTTTTTT.

V is TRBV11-2 and J is TRBJ1-4, with a possible D match to TRBD1 (6 bases). Per the germline V gene, CDR1 is SGHAT and CDR2 is FQNNGV. V lost 1 base, J lost 4 bases, and 7 bases lay in between. The CDR3 is 14 residues long. The CDR3 DNA is TGTGCCAGCAGCTTAGGGACAGTTAATGAAAAACTGTTTTTT. This sequence encodes CASSLGTVNEKLFF.

The chain is built from TRBV30 and TRBJ1-2; D perhaps matches TRBD1 (6 bases). CDR1 is GTSNPN and CDR2 is SVGIG in the germline V gene (reference sequence). Trimming took 2 bases from V and 8 from J, leaving 18 bases between them. This CDR3 region has 14 residues. The CDR3 DNA reads TGTGCCTGGAGTCTCCTCCAGGGGAACGGCGGCTACACCTTC. This encodes CAWSLLQGNGGYTF.

The chain combines TRBV30 with TRBJ2-7; TRBD2 matches at 13 bases. Germline values: CDR1 GTSNPN, CDR2 SVGIG (reference sequence). The CDR3 covers 15 residues. V shed 4 bases and J 3 bases; nucleotides not matched to a gene: 6. The CDR3 DNA reads as TGTGCCTGGACCCGACTAGCGGGGGGACACTACGAGCAGTACTTC. Encoded protein: CAWTRLAGGHYEQYF.

The genes are TRBV7-9 and TRBJ1-2; D not certain. Trimming removed 1 base from V and 4 bases from J, with 7 bases in between. In germline, CDR1 is SEHNR, CDR2 FQNEAQ (reference sequence). This CDR3 comprises 13 residues. The chain's CDR3 is CASSLDGLYGYTF. Here the CDR3 DNA reads TGTGCCAGCAGCTTAGACGGGCTCTATGGCTACACCTTC.

The chain joins TRBV28 to TRBJ1-1, with D unresolved. Trimming removed 4 bases from V and 5 bases from J, with 14 bases in between. Germline lookup yields CDR1 MDHEN and CDR2 SYDVKM. The CDR3 length is 14 residues. This CDR3 reads CASSSPGYGTEAFF. The CDR3 DNA sequence: TGTGCCAGCAGTTCTCCGGGTTACGGGACTGAAGCTTTCTTT.

The table lists this clone with a few counts. The chain has TRBV18 and TRBJ2-7, with TRBD1 identical over 10 bases. The V and J ends lost 8 bases and 6 bases, in that order; junction bases with no gene match: 13. CDR1 is KGHSH, CDR2 LQKENI, per germline. This CDR3 comprises 15 residues. The CDR3 region is CASTPGDRGHSEQYF. DNA of the CDR3: TGTGCCAGCACCCCGGGAGACAGGGGGCACTCCGAGCAGTACTTC. The full variable domain, completed using reference TRBV18 and TRBJ2-7, is NAGVMQNPRHLVRRRGQEARLRCSPMKGHSHVYWYRQLPEEGLKFMVYLQKENIIDESGMPKERFSAEFPKEGPSILRIQQVVRGDSAAYFCASTPGDRGHSEQYFGPGTRLTVT.

V usage is TRBV4-1 and J usage is TRBJ1-3, with D unclear. Germline V gene lookup returns CDR1 MGHRA and CDR2 YSYEKL. The V and J ends lost 1 base and 4 bases respectively, with 20 bases between them. CDR3 length: 18 residues. CDR3 protein: CASSQGLLRKPAGNTIYF. Here the CDR3 DNA reads TGCGCCAGCAGCCAAGGTTTATTGAGGAAGCCGGCGGGAAACACCATATATTTT.

The chain combines TRBV6-2 or TRBV6-3 with TRBJ2-7; D may be TRBD2 (6 bases). The CDR3 length is 13 residues. Germline CDR1 reads MNHEY; CDR2 reads SVGEGT. V lost 5 bases to trimming and J lost 0 bases, with 8 bases between them. This CDR3 reads CASSPGLSYEQYF. The CDR3 DNA reads TGTGCCAGCAGTCCGGGACTCTCCTACGAGCAGTACTTC.

This clone was seen a handful of times. The chain links TRBV15 to TRBJ2-7; no firm D call. CDR3 length: 15 residues. Trimming shortened V by 1 base and J by 4 bases, and 14 bases separated the two germline ends. From germline, CDR1 is LNHNV and CDR2 YYDKDF (reference sequence). The CDR3 nucleotides are TGTGCCACCAGCAGAGGTTTTGGGGATCGGTACGAGCAGTACTTC. Translation: CATSRGFGDRYEQYF. Filled out from reference TRBV15 and TRBJ2-7, the complete variable domain reads DAMVIQNPRYQVTQFGKPVTLSCSQTLNHNVMYWYQQKSSQAPKLLFHYYDKDFNNEADTPDNFQSRRPNTSFCFLDIRSPGLGDTAMYLCATSRGFGDRYEQYFGPGTRLTVT.

The gene calls are TRBV27 and TRBJ2-4; either TRBD1 or TRBD2 may supply D (5 bases each). This CDR3 has 15 amino acids. Germline V gene lookup returns CDR1 MNHEY and CDR2 SMNVEV (reference sequence). The V and J ends lost 5 bases and 4 bases respectively, with 15 bases between them. CDR3 in amino acids: CASSPPGTLKNIQYF. CDR3 coding DNA: TGTGCCAGCAGTCCCCCCGGGACCTTAAAAAACATTCAGTACTTC.

This clone was counted between two and nine times. J is TRBJ1-5 and V is TRBV2; TRBD1 might be the D (5 bases). Germline V gene data show CDR1 as SNHLY and CDR2 as FYNNEI. Trimming left V 5 bases short and J 1 base short, with 9 bases between. The length of the CDR3 is 14 residues. Here the CDR3 reads CASSRDPSNQPQHF. The CDR3 DNA reads as TGTGCCAGCAGTCGGGACCCAAGCAATCAGCCCCAGCATTTT.

This clone was recorded a few times. The chain links TRBV5-1 to TRBJ2-7; possibly TRBD1 or TRBD2 for D (7 bases each). Trimming left V 2 bases short and J 4 bases short, with 13 bases between. The CDR3 covers 14 residues. Germline V gene lookup returns CDR1 SGHRS and CDR2 YFSETQ. CDR3 sequence (DNA): TGCGCCAGCAGCTTTTCCCAGGGGGGGTACGAGCAGTACTTC. Translating gives CASSFSQGGYEQYF.

The V and J genes are TRBV6-2 or TRBV6-3 and TRBJ1-5, with D tentatively TRBD1 (6 bases). Between the trimmed V and J ends, which lost 2 bases and 7 bases, there was a span of 21 bases. Germline V gene data show CDR1 as MNHEY and CDR2 as SVGEGT. CDR3 length equals 17 residues. The CDR3 reads CASSYASPRRGGQPQHF. The CDR3 region has the DNA TGTGCCAGCAGTTACGCATCCCCCCGCAGGGGAGGACAGCCCCAGCATTTT.

This clone was found once. The chain joins TRBV7-9 to TRBJ1-1; possibly TRBD1 for D (5 bases). Germline CDR1 and CDR2: SEHNR and FQNEAQ (reference sequence). This CDR3 has 15 amino acids. V gave up 3 bases and J gave up 2 bases, with 13 bases separating them. Here the CDR3 reads CASSFMGPSNTEAFF. As DNA, the CDR3 is TGTGCCAGCAGCTTCATGGGGCCCTCTAACACTGAAGCTTTCTTT.

The chain joins TRBV7-2 to TRBJ2-1; TRBD1 agrees at 8 bases. Germline V gene data show CDR1 as SGHTA and CDR2 as FQGNSA. CDR3 length: 15 residues. The trim removed 5 bases at V and 7 bases at J, leaving 10 bases unmatched. The CDR3 loop is CASSDRTGRMNEQFF. In DNA form, the CDR3 reads TGTGCCAGCAGCGACAGGACAGGGAGGATGAATGAGCAGTTCTTC. Based on the CDR3 plus reference TRBV7-2 and TRBJ2-1, the full variable domain is GAGVSQSPSNKVTEKGKDVELRCDPISGHTALYWYRQSLGQGLEFLIYFQGNSAPDKSGLPSDRFSAERTGGSVSTLTIQRTQQEDSAVYLCASSDRTGRMNEQFFGPGTRLTVL.

The chain links TRBV27 to TRBJ2-1, with D maybe TRBD2 (6 bases). Germline V gives CDR1 MNHEY, CDR2 SMNVEV (reference sequence). The V end lost 3 bases, the J end lost 3 bases, and 12 bases lay between the germline ends. The CDR3 loop spans 15 amino acids. CDR3 in amino acids: CASSFGGSFYNEQFF. For the CDR3, the DNA is TGTGCCAGCAGTTTCGGGGGTTCCTTCTACAATGAGCAGTTCTTC.

The genes are TRBV18 and TRBJ2-7; D is possibly TRBD2 (6 bases). Trimming took off 2 bases at V and 3 bases at J, with 14 bases between the two ends. The CDR3 runs 15 residues. From germline, CDR1 is KGHSH and CDR2 LQKENI. The CDR3 sequence is CASSPGGARVYEQYF. In DNA, the CDR3 is TGTGCCAGCTCACCAGGAGGGGCAAGGGTCTACGAGCAGTACTTC.

The chain combines TRBV5-4 with TRBJ1-2, with 10 bases identical to TRBD1. There are 15 residues in the CDR3. The germline V gene has CDR1 SGHNT and CDR2 YYREEE (reference sequence). V lost 2 bases, J lost 3 bases, and 4 bases stayed unmatched. The CDR3 DNA is TGTGCCAGCAGCTTATGGACAGGGGGAGACTATGGCTACACCTTC. As protein: CASSLWTGGDYGYTF.

The CDR3 nucleotides are TGTGCCAGCAGTTCCACGGGACAGAGTAATTCACCCCTCCACTTT. Translated, it gives CASSSTGQSNSPLHF. The rearrangement uses TRBV2 and TRBJ1-6; 7 bases map to TRBD1. CDR1 is SNHLY and CDR2 is FYNNEI in the germline V gene. The length of the CDR3 is 15 residues. J gave up 6 bases and V 5 bases, and 7 bases lay outside the gene matches.

This clone was seen more than once but under ten times. This chain links TRBV23-1 with TRBJ2-7; TRBD2 matches 16 bases. Being an ORF, TRBV23-1 has a function that is uncertain. J gave up 3 bases and V 7 bases, and 9 bases lay outside the gene matches. CDR3 size: 17 residues. As DNA, the CDR3 is TGCGCCAGCACCCAATCGGGACTAGCGGGGGGGAGCTACGAGCAGTACTTC. This encodes CASTQSGLAGGSYEQYF.

The V call is TRBV5-1, the J call TRBJ1-6; D is undetermined. CDR3 size: 16 residues. In germline, CDR1 is SGHRS, CDR2 YFSETQ. Trimming shortened V by 0 bases and J by 7 bases, and 14 bases separated the two germline ends. The CDR3 coding sequence is TGCGCCAGCAGCTTGGAATCCGGAGTGGGGAATTCACCCCTCCACTTT. This gives the protein CASSLESGVGNSPLHF. The variable domain in full, completed from reference TRBV5-1 and TRBJ1-6, reads KAGVTQTPRYLIKTRGQQVTLSCSPISGHRSVSWYQQTPGQGLQFLFEYFSETQRNKGNFPGRFSGRQFSNSRSEMNVSTLELGDSALYLCASSLESGVGNSPLHFGNGTRLTVT.

This rearrangement joins TRBV27 to TRBJ1-6, with 7 bases fitting TRBD1. J lost 5 bases, V lost 7 bases, and 8 bases had no gene match. Germline lookup yields CDR1 MNHEY and CDR2 SMNVEV (reference sequence). This CDR3 comprises 15 residues. The CDR3 DNA sequence: TGTGCCAGCACCTACCGGCAGGGGGATAATTCACCCCTCCACTTT. Amino acid sequence: CASTYRQGDNSPLHF.

This chain connects TRBV28 to TRBJ2-5, with unresolved D. Germline V gene lookup returns CDR1 MDHEN and CDR2 SYDVKM. The length of the CDR3 is 11 residues. V lost 6 bases, J lost 1 base, and 3 bases lay in between. The CDR3 loop is CASRSQETQYF. CDR3 nucleotide sequence: TGTGCCAGCAGAAGCCAAGAGACCCAGTACTTC.